The 9 T cell receptor beta chains below were found in one sample sequenced in a study of blood T cells in healthy people across ages. A sample-barcoded 5' primer and a J-beta primer mix were used in a second PCR of roughly 6 to 11 cycles. TCRdb re-derived calls from the 5' RACE reads in MiXCR, one entry per CDR3 protein. Among a few hundred thousand distinct CDR3 sequences listed, about 26% were seen once. The sample comprised blood. The receptors here all came from a woman in her 70s in good health.

In its sample, this clonotype was seen a few times. V usage is TRBV9 and J usage is TRBJ1-5; D unclear. Germline values: CDR1 SGDLS, CDR2 YYNGEE. V gave up 0 bases and J gave up 1 base, with 5 bases separating them. This CDR3 has 14 amino acids. The chain's CDR3 is CASSVAGSNQPQHF. The CDR3 coding sequence is TGTGCCAGCAGCGTAGCGGGGAGCAATCAGCCCCAGCATTTT. The complete variable domain, with remaining parts taken from reference TRBV9 and TRBJ1-5, reads DSGVTQTPKHLITATGQRVTLRCSPRSGDLSVYWYQQSLDQGLQFLIQYYNGEERAKGNILERFSAQQFPDLHSELNLSSLELGDSALYFCASSVAGSNQPQHFGDGTRLSIL.

In its sample, this clonotype was seen a few times. The V and J genes are TRBV7-2 and TRBJ2-1, with D possibly matching TRBD2 (6 bases). V was trimmed by 5 bases and J by 5 bases, leaving 10 bases between them. The CDR3 length is 13 residues. Germline lookup yields CDR1 SGHTA and CDR2 FQGNSA. The CDR3 DNA is TGTGCCAGCAGCGGCGGGATTCACAATGAGCAGTTCTTC. Encoded protein: CASSGGIHNEQFF.

In this sample, this clonotype turned up a few times. The rearrangement links TRBV29-1 to TRBJ2-1, with 8 bases fitting TRBD1. Germline V lookup: CDR1 SQVTM, CDR2 ANQGSEA. V was pared by 5 bases and J by 11 bases, with 17 bases of the junction left unmatched. The CDR3 sequence is 15 residues long. CDR3 in DNA: TGCAGCGTTTTAGGGGGACAGGTTCCAGGCCTACAGCAGTTCTTC. It codes for CSVLGGQVPGLQQFF.

This chain links TRBV7-2 with TRBJ1-2, with 8 bases fitting TRBD1. Germline V gene data show CDR1 as SGHTA and CDR2 as FQGNSA. V trimming: 3 bases; J trimming: 8 bases; junction bases outside the gene matches: 5. CDR3 length: 13 residues. CDR3 protein: CASSFSGGWGYTF. The CDR3 DNA reads as TGTGCCAGCAGCTTTTCAGGGGGCTGGGGCTACACCTTC.

This clonotype was detected only a few times. The chain carries TRBV24-1 and TRBJ2-5; maybe TRBD1 (6 bases). The CDR3 runs to 14 residues. V lost 4 bases to trimming and J lost 4 bases, with 12 bases between them. Germline V lookup: CDR1 KGHDR, CDR2 SFDVKD. This CDR3 is CATSDPGTPETQYF. CDR3 DNA: TGTGCCACCAGTGACCCCGGGACACCAGAGACCCAGTACTTC.

This clonotype was seen a few times. The chain recombines TRBV20-1 with TRBJ2-5; possibly TRBD2 for D (5 bases). Germline loops: CDR1 DFQATT, CDR2 SNEGSKA (reference sequence). This CDR3 has 13 amino acids. The V end was cut by 5 bases, the J end by 4 bases, with 14 bases between. Here the CDR3 reads CSAPRVEGETQYF. CDR3 DNA: TGCAGTGCTCCCCGGGTAGAGGGAGAGACCCAGTACTTC.

This clonotype appeared a few times. The rearrangement uses TRBV7-2 and TRBJ2-1, with D perhaps matching TRBD2 (5 bases). The J call may be in error: the DNA end matches TRBJ2-5 better. Germline CDR1 SGHTA, CDR2 FQGNSA. The CDR3 sequence is 15 residues long. This CDR3 reads CASRSQRAWWETQYF. DNA for the CDR3: TGTGCCAGCAGAAGTCAGAGGGCGTGGTGGGAGACCCAGTACTTC.

The chain uses TRBV28 and TRBJ2-7, with D unclear. Germline assignment: CDR1 MDHEN and CDR2 SYDVKM. The CDR3 is made up of 15 amino acids. V was clipped by 5 bases and J by 7 bases, with 21 bases between them. DNA of the CDR3: TGTGCCAGCAGTCAGACGGGTTCCCCGGTGGGGGAGCAGTACTTC. Its translation is CASSQTGSPVGEQYF.

This clonotype was observed a handful of times. One junction end does not reproduce the germline sequence, and a read error may be involved. V usage is TRBV5-1 and J usage is TRBJ1-2; D might be TRBD1 (5 bases). The CDR3 contains 15 residues. The germline V gene encodes CDR1 SGHRS and CDR2 YFSETQ. CDR3 coding DNA: TGCGCCAGCAGCTTGGAGGTTGCAGGGCATTATGGCTACGCCTTC. As protein: CASSLEVAGHYGYAF. Filled out from reference TRBV5-1 and TRBJ1-2, the complete variable domain reads KAGVTQTPRYLIKTRGQQVTLSCSPISGHRSVSWYQQTPGQGLQFLFEYFSETQRNKGNFPGRFSGRQFSNSRSEMNVSTLELGDSALYLCASSLEVAGHYGYAFGSGTRLTVV.